The 9 T cell receptor beta chains listed next were all sequenced from one sample in a study of persistence of HIV-infected CD4 T cells. Sequencing used immunoSEQ version 4 in survey mode. The repertoire was sequenced with immunoSEQ multiplex PCR; TCRdb's copy has only in-frame clones and lacks some. The table shows tens of thousands of clones, with roughly nine tenths occurring only once. Antigens for these TCRs are unknown. Nonspecific anti-CD3/anti-CD28 bead stimulation represents the broad CD4+ T cell repertoire. CD4+ T cells upregulating both CD40 ligand and CD69 were sorted as responding cells. The sample was CD4+ T cells sorted from PBMCs after roughly 20-hour stimulation, taken from a patient who received antiretroviral therapy. The receptors stem from an adult woman with HIV who was CMV-seropositive.

The chain joins TRBV2 to TRBJ1-4; D unclear. The CDR3 contains 14 residues. CDR1 SNHLY and CDR2 FYNNEI come from the germline V gene. Deletions cut 6 bases from V and 4 bases from J, with 12 bases between. The CDR3 coding sequence is TGTGCCAGCAGCCTCCGGGCCCTTAATGAAAAACTGTTTTTT. This codes for CASSLRALNEKLFF.

V is TRBV4-2 and J is TRBJ2-3, with a tentative D call TRBD2 (7 bases). V was trimmed by 1 base and J by 4 bases, leaving 12 bases between them. Germline V CDR1 and CDR2: LGHNA, YNFKEQ. This CDR3 is built from 15 residues. CDR3 residues: CASSQGGGEADTQYF. CDR3 DNA: TGTGCCAGCAGCCAAGGGGGGGGCGAGGCAGATACGCAGTATTTT.

The chain recombines TRBV10-3 with TRBJ2-2, with 10 bases lining up with TRBD1. CDR1 is ENHRY and CDR2 is SYGVKD in the germline V gene. The CDR3 loop spans 15 amino acids. J gave up 1 base and V 7 bases, and 3 bases lay outside the gene matches. CDR3 sequence: CAINGQGGNTGELFF. DNA for the CDR3: TGTGCCATCAACGGACAGGGGGGGAACACCGGGGAGCTGTTTTTT.

The chain recombines TRBV2 with TRBJ2-1, with TRBD1 identical over 11 bases. V was pared by 2 bases and J by 4 bases, with 10 bases of the junction left unmatched. The germline gives CDR1 SNHLY, CDR2 FYNNEI. This CDR3 comprises 18 residues. CDR3 coding DNA: TGTGCCAGCAGTGAATTAATGGCGGGGACAGGGGGATACAATGAGCAGTTCTTC. Translated, it gives CASSELMAGTGGYNEQFF.

V gene TRBV19 combines with J gene TRBJ2-2, with D perhaps TRBD2 (7 bases). There are 15 residues in the CDR3. Germline values: CDR1 LNHDA, CDR2 SQIVND (reference sequence). The germline V and J ends were trimmed by 7 bases and 4 bases, with 16 bases remaining between them. The CDR3 is CASILRGGSTGELFF. CDR3 nucleotide sequence: TGTGCCAGTATCCTAAGGGGGGGTTCCACCGGGGAGCTGTTTTTT.

V gene TRBV30 combines with J gene TRBJ2-2, with unresolved D. Germline V gives CDR1 GTSNPN, CDR2 SVGIG (reference sequence). The CDR3 runs 13 residues. Trimming removed 1 base from V and 2 bases from J, with 5 bases in between. Here the CDR3 DNA reads TGTGCCTGGAGTGAGGGTAACACCGGGGAGCTGTTTTTT. Translating it yields CAWSEGNTGELFF.

The V call is TRBV5-5, the J call TRBJ1-1; TRBD1 agrees at 7 bases. J was trimmed by 1 base and V by 4 bases; bases with no gene match: 7. The germline gives CDR1 SGHKS, CDR2 YYEKEE (reference sequence). The length of the CDR3 is 15 residues. The CDR3 region has the DNA TGTGCCAGCAGCCCAGGGACAGCTCCGAACACTGAAGCTTTCTTT. This sequence encodes CASSPGTAPNTEAFF.

J is TRBJ1-6 and V is TRBV30; 9 bases agree with TRBD1. Germline V gene data show CDR1 as GTSNPN and CDR2 as SVGIG (reference sequence). CDR3 length: 16 amino acids. J was trimmed by 9 bases and V by 0 bases; bases with no gene match: 9. Here the CDR3 reads CAWSVLFDRGGSPLHF. CDR3 nucleotides: TGTGCCTGGAGTGTACTGTTCGACAGGGGGGGTTCACCCCTCCACTTT.

This clone was detected a few times. V is TRBV5-1 and J is TRBJ2-5, with TRBD2 as a possible D gene (6 bases). V was pared by 0 bases and J by 4 bases, with 16 bases between. The CDR3 has 16 amino acids. Germline V gene lookup returns CDR1 SGHRS and CDR2 YFSETQ. The CDR3 DNA sequence: TGCGCCAGCAGCTTGGGAGGCGGGGCCGGTGCAGAGACCCAGTACTTC. Its protein product is CASSLGGGAGAETQYF.